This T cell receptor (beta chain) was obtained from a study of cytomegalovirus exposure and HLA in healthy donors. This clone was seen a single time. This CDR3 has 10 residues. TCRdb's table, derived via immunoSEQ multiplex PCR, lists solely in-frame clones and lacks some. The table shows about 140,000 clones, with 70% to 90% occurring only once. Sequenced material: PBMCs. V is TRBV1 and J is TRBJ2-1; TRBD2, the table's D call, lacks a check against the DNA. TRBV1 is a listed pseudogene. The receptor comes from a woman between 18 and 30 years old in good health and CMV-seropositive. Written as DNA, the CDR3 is TGCACCAGCAGCCAAGAACTAAAGTTCTTC. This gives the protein CTSSQELKFF.